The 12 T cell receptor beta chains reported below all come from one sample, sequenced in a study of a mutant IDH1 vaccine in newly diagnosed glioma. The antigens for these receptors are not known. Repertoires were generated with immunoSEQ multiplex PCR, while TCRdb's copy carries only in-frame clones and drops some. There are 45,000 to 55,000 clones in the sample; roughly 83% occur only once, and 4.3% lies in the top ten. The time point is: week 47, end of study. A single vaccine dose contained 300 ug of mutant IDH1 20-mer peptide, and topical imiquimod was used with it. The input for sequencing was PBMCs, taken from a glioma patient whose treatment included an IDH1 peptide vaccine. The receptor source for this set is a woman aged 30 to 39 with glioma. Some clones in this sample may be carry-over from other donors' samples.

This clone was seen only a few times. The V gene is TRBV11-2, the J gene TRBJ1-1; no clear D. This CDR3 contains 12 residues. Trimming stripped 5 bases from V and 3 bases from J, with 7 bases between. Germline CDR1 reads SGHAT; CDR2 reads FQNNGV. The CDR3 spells CASSILDTEAFF. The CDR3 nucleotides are TGTGCCAGCAGCATCCTGGACACTGAAGCTTTCTTT.

CDR3: CASSPGQGGSYEQYF. CDR3 in DNA: TGTGCCAGCAGCCCCGGACAGGGGGGATCCTACGAGCAGTACTTC. This chain joins TRBV9 and TRBJ2-7; 10 positions agree with TRBD1. This CDR3 spans 15 amino acids. V gave up 4 bases and J gave up 1 base; unmatched junction bases: 5. CDR1 is SGDLS and CDR2 is YYNGEE in the germline V gene.

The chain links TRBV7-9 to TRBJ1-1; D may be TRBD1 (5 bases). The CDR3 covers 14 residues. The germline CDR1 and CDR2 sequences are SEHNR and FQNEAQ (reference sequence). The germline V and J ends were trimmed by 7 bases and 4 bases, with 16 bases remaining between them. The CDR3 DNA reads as TGTGCCAGCACCTTGCGGGGCTTGGGCACTGAAGCTTTCTTT. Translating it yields CASTLRGLGTEAFF.

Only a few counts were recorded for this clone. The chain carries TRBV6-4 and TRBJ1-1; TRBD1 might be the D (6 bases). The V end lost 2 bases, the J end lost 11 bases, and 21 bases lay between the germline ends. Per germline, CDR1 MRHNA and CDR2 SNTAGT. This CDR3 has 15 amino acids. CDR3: CASSDGGTPSFAAFF. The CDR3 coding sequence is TGTGCCAGCAGTGACGGTGGGACACCCTCTTTTGCTGCTTTCTTT.

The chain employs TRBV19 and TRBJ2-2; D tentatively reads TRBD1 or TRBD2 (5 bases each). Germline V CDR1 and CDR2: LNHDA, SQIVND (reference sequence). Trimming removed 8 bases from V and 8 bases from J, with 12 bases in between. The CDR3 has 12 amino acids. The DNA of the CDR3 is TGTGCCAGTGCCTTGAGGGGAGGGGAGCTGTTTTTT. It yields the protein CASALRGGELFF.

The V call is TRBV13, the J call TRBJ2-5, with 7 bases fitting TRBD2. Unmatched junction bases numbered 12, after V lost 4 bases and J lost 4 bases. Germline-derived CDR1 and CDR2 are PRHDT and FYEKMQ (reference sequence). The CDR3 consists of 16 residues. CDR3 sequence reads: CASSSSSGLGRETQYF. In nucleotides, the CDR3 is TGTGCCAGCAGCTCCTCTAGCGGACTTGGGAGAGAGACCCAGTACTTC.

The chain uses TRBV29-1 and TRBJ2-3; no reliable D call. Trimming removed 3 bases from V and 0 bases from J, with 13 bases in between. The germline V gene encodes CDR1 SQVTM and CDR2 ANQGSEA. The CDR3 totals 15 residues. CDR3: CSVEKALSSTDTQYF. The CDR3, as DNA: TGCAGCGTTGAGAAAGCACTGTCTAGCACAGATACGCAGTATTTT.

The CDR3 spells CASSIPGRSNTGELFF. CDR3 in DNA: TGTGCCAGTAGTATCCCCGGGAGATCGAACACCGGGGAGCTGTTTTTT. The rearrangement joins TRBV19 to TRBJ2-2; TRBD2 is a possible D gene (6 bases). The germline V gene has CDR1 LNHDA and CDR2 SQIVND (reference sequence). This CDR3 comprises 16 residues. The V gene lost 3 bases and the J gene lost 0 bases, with 11 bases spanning the gap.

The CDR3: CASSVGLAEQYF. The CDR3 DNA sequence: TGCGCCAGCAGCGTGGGACTAGCGGAGCAGTACTTC. V and J are TRBV5-1 and TRBJ2-7, with 10 bases fitting TRBD2. After removal of 4 bases from V and 7 bases from J, the junction contained 2 bases not matched to a gene. Germline V CDR1 and CDR2: SGHRS, YFSETQ. The CDR3 runs 12 residues.

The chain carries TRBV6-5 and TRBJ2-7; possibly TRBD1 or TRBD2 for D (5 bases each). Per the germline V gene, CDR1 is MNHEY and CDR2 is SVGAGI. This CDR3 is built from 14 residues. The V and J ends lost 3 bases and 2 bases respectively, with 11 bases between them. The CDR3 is CASSYGPGPYEQYF. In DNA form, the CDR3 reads TGTGCCAGCAGTTATGGTCCGGGACCCTACGAGCAGTACTTC.

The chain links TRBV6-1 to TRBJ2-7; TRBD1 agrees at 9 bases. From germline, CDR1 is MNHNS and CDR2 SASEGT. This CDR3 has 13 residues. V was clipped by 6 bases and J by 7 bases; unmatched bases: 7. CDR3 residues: CASRSTGGREQYF. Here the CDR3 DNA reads TGTGCCAGCAGAAGTACAGGGGGCAGGGAGCAGTACTTC.

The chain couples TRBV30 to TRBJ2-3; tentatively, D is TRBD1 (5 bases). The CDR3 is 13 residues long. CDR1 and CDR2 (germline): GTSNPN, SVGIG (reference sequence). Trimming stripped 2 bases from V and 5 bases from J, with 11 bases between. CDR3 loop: CAWSTRVGDTQYF. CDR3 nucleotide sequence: TGTGCCTGGAGTACCAGGGTAGGAGATACGCAGTATTTT.